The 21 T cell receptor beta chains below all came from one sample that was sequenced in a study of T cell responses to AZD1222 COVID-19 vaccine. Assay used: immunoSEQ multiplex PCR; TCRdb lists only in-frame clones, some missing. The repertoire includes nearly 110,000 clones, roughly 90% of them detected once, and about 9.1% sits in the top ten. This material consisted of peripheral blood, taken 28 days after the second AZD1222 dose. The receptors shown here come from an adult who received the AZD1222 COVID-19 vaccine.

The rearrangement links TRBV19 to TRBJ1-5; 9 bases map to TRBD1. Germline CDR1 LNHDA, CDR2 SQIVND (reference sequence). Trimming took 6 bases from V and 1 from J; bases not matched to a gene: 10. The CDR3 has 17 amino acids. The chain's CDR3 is CASRGPGQGVSNQPQHF. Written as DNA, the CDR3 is TGTGCCAGTAGAGGACCGGGACAGGGAGTCAGCAATCAGCCCCAGCATTTT. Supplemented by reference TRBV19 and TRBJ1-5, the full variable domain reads DGGITQSPKYLFRKEGQNVTLSCEQNLNHDAMYWYRQDPGQGLRLIYYSQIVNDFQKGDIAEGYSVSREKKESFPLTVTSAQKNPTAFYLCASRGPGQGVSNQPQHFGDGTRLSIL.

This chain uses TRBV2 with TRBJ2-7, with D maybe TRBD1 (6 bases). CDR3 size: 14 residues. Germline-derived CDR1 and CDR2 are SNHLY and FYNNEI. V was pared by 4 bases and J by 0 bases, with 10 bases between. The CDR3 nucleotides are TGTGCCAGCAGTGTTCAGGGGCGCTCCTACGAGCAGTACTTC. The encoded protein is CASSVQGRSYEQYF.

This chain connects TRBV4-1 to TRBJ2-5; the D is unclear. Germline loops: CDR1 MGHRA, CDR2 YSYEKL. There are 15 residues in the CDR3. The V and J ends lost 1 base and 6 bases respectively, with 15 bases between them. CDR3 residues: CASSQVGVFLQTQYF. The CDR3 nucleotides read TGCGCCAGCAGCCAAGTTGGGGTATTCCTGCAGACCCAGTACTTC.

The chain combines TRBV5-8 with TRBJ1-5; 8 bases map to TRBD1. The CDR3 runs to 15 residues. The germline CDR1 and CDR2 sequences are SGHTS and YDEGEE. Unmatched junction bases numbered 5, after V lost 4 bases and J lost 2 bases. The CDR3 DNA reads TGTGCCAGCAGCCCCGGACAGGGCGGCAATCAGCCCCAGCATTTT. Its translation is CASSPGQGGNQPQHF.

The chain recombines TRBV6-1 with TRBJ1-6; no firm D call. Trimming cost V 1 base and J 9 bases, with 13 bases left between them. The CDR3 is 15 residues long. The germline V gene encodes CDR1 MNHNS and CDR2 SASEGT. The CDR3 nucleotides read TGTGCCAGCAGTGAAGTTTTCAGGTTGGGTTCACCCCTCCACTTT. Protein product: CASSEVFRLGSPLHF.

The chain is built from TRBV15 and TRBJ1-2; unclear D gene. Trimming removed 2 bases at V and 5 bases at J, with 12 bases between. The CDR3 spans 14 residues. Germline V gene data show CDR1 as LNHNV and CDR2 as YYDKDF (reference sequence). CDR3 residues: CATSRPQLGYGYTF. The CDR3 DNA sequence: TGTGCCACCAGCAGACCTCAGCTGGGTTATGGCTACACCTTC.

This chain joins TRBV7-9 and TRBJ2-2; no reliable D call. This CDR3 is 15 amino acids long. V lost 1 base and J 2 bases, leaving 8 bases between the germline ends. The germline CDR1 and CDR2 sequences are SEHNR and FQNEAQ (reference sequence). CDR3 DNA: TGTGCCAGCAGCTTAGGGACCGTCAACACCGGGGAGCTGTTTTTT. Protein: CASSLGTVNTGELFF.

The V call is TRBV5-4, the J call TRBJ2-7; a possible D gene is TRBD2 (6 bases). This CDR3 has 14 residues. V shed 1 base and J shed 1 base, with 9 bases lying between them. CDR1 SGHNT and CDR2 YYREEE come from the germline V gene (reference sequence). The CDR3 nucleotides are TGTGCCAGCAGCTTGTCGGGACTGTCCTACGAGCAGTACTTC. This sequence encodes CASSLSGLSYEQYF. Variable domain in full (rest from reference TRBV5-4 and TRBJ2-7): ETGVTQSPTHLIKTRGQQVTLRCSSQSGHNTVSWYQQALGQGPQFIFQYYREEENGRGNFPPRFSGLQFPNYSSELNVNALELDDSALYLCASSLSGLSYEQYFGPGTRLTVT.

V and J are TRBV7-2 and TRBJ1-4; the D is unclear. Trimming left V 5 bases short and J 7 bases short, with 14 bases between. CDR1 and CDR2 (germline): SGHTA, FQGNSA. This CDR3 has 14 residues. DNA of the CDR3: TGTGCCAGCAGCCCGGCCGCGCGTACTGAAAAACTGTTTTTT. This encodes CASSPAARTEKLFF.

The chain's CDR3 is CASSEVDMGPMNTEAFF. In nucleotides, the CDR3 is TGTGCCAGCAGTGAAGTAGACATGGGACCTATGAACACTGAAGCTTTCTTT. V and J are TRBV6-1 and TRBJ1-1; D is perhaps TRBD1 (5 bases). The CDR3 sequence is 17 residues long. V lost 1 base and J lost 0, with 15 bases in between. Germline CDR1 MNHNS, CDR2 SASEGT.

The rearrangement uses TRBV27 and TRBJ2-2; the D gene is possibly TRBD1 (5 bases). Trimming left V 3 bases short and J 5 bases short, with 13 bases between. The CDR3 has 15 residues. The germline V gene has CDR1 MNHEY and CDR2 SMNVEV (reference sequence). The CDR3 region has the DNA TGTGCCAGCAGTTTCGGGCAGGGATGGACCGGGGAGCTGTTTTTT. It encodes CASSFGQGWTGELFF.

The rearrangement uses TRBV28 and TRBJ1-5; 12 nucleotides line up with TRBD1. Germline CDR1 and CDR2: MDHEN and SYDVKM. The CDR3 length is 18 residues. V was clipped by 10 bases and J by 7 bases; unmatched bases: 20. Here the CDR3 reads CATRPGTGGGGGSQPQHF. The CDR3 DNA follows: TGTGCCACCCGGCCCGGGACAGGGGGCGGCGGCGGAAGCCAGCCCCAGCATTTT.

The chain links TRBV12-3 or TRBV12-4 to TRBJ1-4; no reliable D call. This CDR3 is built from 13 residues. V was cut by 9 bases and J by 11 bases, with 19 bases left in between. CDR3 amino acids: CASTNDIAVKLFF. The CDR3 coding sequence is TGTGCCAGTACCAATGATATCGCGGTGAAACTGTTTTTT.

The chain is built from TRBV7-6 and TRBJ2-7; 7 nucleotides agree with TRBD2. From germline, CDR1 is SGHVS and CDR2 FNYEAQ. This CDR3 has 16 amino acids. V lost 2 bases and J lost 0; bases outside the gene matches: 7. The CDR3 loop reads CASSLRGGGSSYEQYF. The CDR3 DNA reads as TGTGCCAGCAGCTTACGTGGCGGGGGAAGCTCCTACGAGCAGTACTTC.

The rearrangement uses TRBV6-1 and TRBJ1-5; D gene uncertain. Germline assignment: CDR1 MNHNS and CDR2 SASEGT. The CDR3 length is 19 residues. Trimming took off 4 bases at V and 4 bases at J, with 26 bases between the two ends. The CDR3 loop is CASSARSPGPFGANQPQHF. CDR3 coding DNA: TGTGCCAGCAGTGCGAGATCCCCGGGCCCTTTCGGAGCAAATCAGCCCCAGCATTTT.

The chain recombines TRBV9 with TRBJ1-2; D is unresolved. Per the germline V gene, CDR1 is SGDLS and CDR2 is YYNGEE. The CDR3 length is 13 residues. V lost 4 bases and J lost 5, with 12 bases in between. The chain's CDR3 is CASSPREGYGYTF. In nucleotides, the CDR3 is TGTGCCAGCAGCCCGAGGGAGGGATATGGCTACACCTTC.

This CDR3 is CASSQAGFAEAFF. CDR3 DNA sequence: TGCGCCAGCAGCCAAGCAGGGTTTGCTGAAGCTTTCTTT. V gene TRBV4-3 combines with J gene TRBJ1-1; a possible D gene is TRBD1 (5 bases). Trimming removed 1 base at V and 6 bases at J, with 9 bases between. Germline CDR1 and CDR2: LGHNA and YSLEER. CDR3 length: 13 residues.

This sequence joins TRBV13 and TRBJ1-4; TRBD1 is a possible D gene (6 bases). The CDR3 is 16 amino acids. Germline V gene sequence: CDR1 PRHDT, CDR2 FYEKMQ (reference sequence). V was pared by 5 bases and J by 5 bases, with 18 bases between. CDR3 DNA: TGTGCCAGCAGCCCAAAGTCCGGACAGCAAAATGAAAAACTGTTTTTT. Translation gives CASSPKSGQQNEKLFF.

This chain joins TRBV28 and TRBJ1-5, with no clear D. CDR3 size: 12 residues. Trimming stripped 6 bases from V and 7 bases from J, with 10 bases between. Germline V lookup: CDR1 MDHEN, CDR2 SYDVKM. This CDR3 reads CASRLQRQPQHF. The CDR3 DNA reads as TGTGCCAGCAGGTTACAAAGGCAGCCCCAGCATTTT.

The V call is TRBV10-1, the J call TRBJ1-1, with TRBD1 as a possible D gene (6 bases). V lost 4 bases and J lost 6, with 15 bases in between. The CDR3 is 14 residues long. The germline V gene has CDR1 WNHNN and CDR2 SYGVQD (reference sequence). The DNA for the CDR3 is TGCGCCAGCAGTGTTAACAGGGTCGGGTCTGAAGCTTTCTTT. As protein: CASSVNRVGSEAFF.

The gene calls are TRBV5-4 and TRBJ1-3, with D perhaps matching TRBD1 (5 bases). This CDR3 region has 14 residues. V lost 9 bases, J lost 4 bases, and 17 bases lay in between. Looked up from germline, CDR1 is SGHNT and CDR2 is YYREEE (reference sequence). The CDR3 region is CATSGRGYGNTIYF. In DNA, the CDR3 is TGTGCCACCTCCGGGAGGGGCTACGGAAACACCATATATTTT. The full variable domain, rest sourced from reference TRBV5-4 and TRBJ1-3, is ETGVTQSPTHLIKTRGQQVTLRCSSQSGHNTVSWYQQALGQGPQFIFQYYREEENGRGNFPPRFSGLQFPNYSSELNVNALELDDSALYLCATSGRGYGNTIYFGEGSWLTVV.